This T cell receptor beta chain is drawn from a study of cytomegalovirus exposure and HLA in healthy donors. Across the study: Unique TCRs from HLA-typed donors, around 93 million of them, were held in an early data release.

In the case of this clone: Antigen specificity is unknown.

The primer mix had 60 Vbeta and 13 Jbeta primers. The table came from immunoSEQ multiplex PCR; TCRdb's copy has only in-frame clones and leaves some out. Among under 120,000 clones listed, just under 75% were seen once. Study findings and constraints: TCR association rates varied by HLA locus in a later analysis, with DRB1 highest and HLA-C lowest. Presence/absence analyses supposed approximately even sequencing depth among donors.

Samples came from healthy bone marrow donors. The CDR3 sequence is 15 residues long. Germline V gene lookup returns CDR1 MGHRA and CDR2 YSYEKL. The trim removed 3 bases at V and 2 bases at J, leaving 4 bases unmatched. This rearrangement joins TRBV4-1 to TRBJ2-7, with 10 bases aligning to TRBD1. The sample consisted of PBMCs. The TCR sequence derives from a man aged 45 to 65 in good health and CMV-seropositive. CDR3 in DNA: TGCGCCAGCAGCCACGGACAGGGGGGCACCTACGAGCAGTACTTC. As protein: CASSHGQGGTYEQYF.